The clone carrying this T cell receptor beta chain was picked up one time. Antigen unknown. CDR1 is SEHNR and CDR2 is FQNEAQ in the germline V gene (reference sequence). The CDR3 length is 17 residues. The trim removed 5 bases at V and 3 bases at J, leaving 13 bases unmatched. TCRdb keeps only in-frame clones here, not all; method: immunoSEQ multiplex PCR. The sample has roughly 200,000 clones, about 89% seen once. These data are taken from a study of T cell responses to AZD1222 COVID-19 vaccine. Regarding the study as a whole: White British donors predominated, females outnumbered males, and clonal diversity was possibly underestimated.

The analysis combined second doses at about 4 or about 12 weeks. The V and J genes are TRBV7-9 and TRBJ2-1, with 7 bases matching TRBD2. This sequence originates from an adult who received the AZD1222 COVID-19 vaccine. Sample: peripheral blood, taken 28 days after the second AZD1222 dose. CDR3 in amino acids: CASSPSSSGSLYNEQFF. DNA of the CDR3: TGTGCCAGCAGCCCCTCATCTAGCGGAAGTCTCTACAATGAGCAGTTCTTC.